Sequencing of this T cell receptor beta chain was carried out in a study of PD-1 blockade in classical Hodgkin lymphoma (dated by TCRdb to 2018 to 2020). In the study overall: Nivolumab dosing was 3 mg/kg intravenously every 2 weeks, continuing until either disease progression or unacceptable toxicity. A peripheral blood immune signature of response to PD-1 blockade in classical Hodgkin lymphoma was defined using TCR beta sequencing and CyTOF. Results the study describes overall, beyond this receptor: Baseline TCR diversity was reported to be lower in newly diagnosed patients than in healthy donors, and even lower in relapsed/refractory patients. By C4D1, a significant rise was seen in CD4+ TCR diversity but not in CD8+ TCR diversity (p=0.0027 vs p=0.16), and the rise was most apparent among complete responders (p=0.02). Baseline diversity similar to that of newly diagnosed patients was observed in trial patients achieving complete response, whereas significantly lower diversity was observed in partial responders and progressors. The study covered only a single clinical trial cohort, and the causes of the repertoire differences, possibly disease activity or prior therapy, were still not defined. Patients starting nivolumab less than 1 year after ASCT had lower diversity and were excluded from later analyses to avoid confounding by immune reconstitution.

The sample's time point label, decoded: cycle 4 day 1 (C4D1), after more than 5 weeks of nivolumab. All trial patients had relapsed after autologous stem cell transplantation, with cohorts A, B and C differing in prior brentuximab vedotin exposure. The trial cohort was composed of 56 patients with relapsed/refractory classical Hodgkin lymphoma, for whom complete response, partial response or progressive disease was recorded as best overall response. In the multi-cohort phase II CheckMate 205 trial, trial patients received single-agent nivolumab. An independent review committee assessed best overall response by applying the 2007 International Working Group response criteria. PBMCs from the trial were collected at three points: immediately before nivolumab initiation (C1D1), and during therapy at cycle 2 day 1 and cycle 4 day 1. Peripheral blood was collected in 8 mL Vacutainer Cell Preparation Tubes, from which PBMCs were isolated by centrifugation and then cryopreserved.

Genomic DNA was isolated using the Qiagen DNeasy kit from unsorted PBMCs as well as from negatively selected CD4+ and CD8+ fractions. Using primers that anneal to V and J segments, immunoSEQ multiplex PCR amplified the TCR beta CDR3 regions. A synthetic immune receptor repertoire was used to minimize amplification bias, and remaining bias was computationally removed after sequencing. In the source study's methods: Custom Python scripts were used to quantify repertoire diversity as the Shannon entropy index. The unsorted, CD4+ and CD8+ repertoires were each analyzed separately, with the exception of combined analyses, where CD4+ and CD8+ sequences were merged in silico. Clonal expansion was defined as at least a 2-fold frequency increase after treatment relative to C1D1, with a pseudocount of 0.5 for undetected baseline clones. Clones with 0 or 1 copy at C1D1 were classified as singleton clones, and clones with 2 or more copies were classified as non-singleton clones. Clones expanded in unsorted samples were assigned a CD4+, CD8+ or unknown annotation through matching of protein sequences in sorted samples from the same patient. Wilcoxon tests on paired samples were used to test changes in diversity from C1D1 to C4D1. TCRdb obtained this table from immuneACCESS and retained in-frame rearrangements with V and J assigned. These tables miss some clones; where compared with another copy, unresolved V genes account for less than half of the shortfall, and the remainder is unexplained. The DNA was the basis for D and trimming; V, J and clone size are from that table. Within this sample are 100,000 to 120,000 clones, with more than 70% of them counted one time only. In total, the top ten clones hold around 19% of the sample.

CDR1 and CDR2 (SGHTA, FQGNSA) derive from the germline V gene. Its CDR3 holds 14 amino acids, cysteine through phenylalanine. Just CDR3 DNA is preserved here, 42 bases in frame from base 1. V gives up 1 base and J gives up 3 bases, and the segment between their germline ends measures 9 bases. Turning to this clone: The target of this receptor is not known. No base quality information exists; no much larger clone differs at one position.

This clonotype was sampled from a human donor with classical Hodgkin lymphoma. The sequenced sample was peripheral blood mononuclear cells (PBMCs), obtained before the fourth cycle of nivolumab. The rearranged chain carries TRBV7-2 and TRBJ2-5; TRBD1 is perhaps the D gene, given 6 matching bases. The CDR3 protein is CASSLGTAKETQYF. In nucleotides, the sequence is TGTGCCAGCAGCTTAGGGACAGCCAAAGAGACCCAGTACTTC.